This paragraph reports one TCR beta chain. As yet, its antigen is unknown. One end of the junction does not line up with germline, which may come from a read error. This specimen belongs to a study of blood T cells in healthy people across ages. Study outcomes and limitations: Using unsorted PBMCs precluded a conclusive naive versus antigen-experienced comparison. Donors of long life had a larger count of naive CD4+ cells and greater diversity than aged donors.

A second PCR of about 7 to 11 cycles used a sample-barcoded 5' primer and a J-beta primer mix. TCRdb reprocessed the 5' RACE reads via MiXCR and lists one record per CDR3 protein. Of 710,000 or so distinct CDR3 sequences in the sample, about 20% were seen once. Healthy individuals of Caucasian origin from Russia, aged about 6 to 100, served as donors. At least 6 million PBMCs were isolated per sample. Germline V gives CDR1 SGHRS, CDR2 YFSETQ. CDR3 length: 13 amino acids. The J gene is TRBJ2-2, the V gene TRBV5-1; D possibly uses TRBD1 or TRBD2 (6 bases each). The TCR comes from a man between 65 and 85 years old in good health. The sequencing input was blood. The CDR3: CASSWGDTGALFF. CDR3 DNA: TGCGCCAGCAGCTGGGGGGACACCGGGGCGCTGTTTTTT. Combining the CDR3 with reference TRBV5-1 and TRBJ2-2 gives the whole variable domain KAGVTQTPRYLIKTRGQQVTLSCSPISGHRSVSWYQQTPGQGLQFLFEYFSETQRNKGNFPGRFSGRQFSNSRSEMNVSTLELGDSALYLCASSWGDTGALFFGEGSRLTVL.